These T cell receptor beta chains were read from a single sample in a study of Tregs in tolerant kidney transplant recipients. Profiled with immunoSEQ multiplex PCR; TCRdb holds only in-frame clones, not every one. The sample lists tens of thousands of clones; about 91% were seen once. The sample was CD4+ T cells from blood (PBMCs), taken 24 months after the transplant. The source is a human patient who received a combined kidney and bone marrow transplant. Some T cells may be supplied by the graft donor. Each CDR3 is given with its conserved first and last residue. The D gene is left open where the match is weak. Size tells how often a clone was seen (once, few, many) or the class of an expanded clone, and some rows leave it out.

V gene,clone size,J gene,D gene,CDR3 length,CDR3 DNA,CDR3 protein
TRBV7-9,once,TRBJ1-2,.,14,TGTGCCAGCAGCTTTTCGGGGAGGTCTGATGGCTACACCTTC,CASSFSGRSDGYTF
TRBV4-2,.,TRBJ2-7,.,12,TGTGCCAGCAGTCGGACAGCCTACGAGCAGTACTTC,CASSRTAYEQYF
TRBV6-1,.,TRBJ1-1,.,12,TGTGCCAGCAGTGAAGCGAGAACTGAAGCTTTCTTT,CASSEARTEAFF
TRBV5-6,.,TRBJ2-1,.,11,TGTGCCAGCAGCTGGGCGCTTGAGCAGTTCTTC,CASSWALEQFF
TRBV4-2,once,TRBJ2-1,TRBD2,15,TGTGCCAGCAGCCAAGATAGCGGGGGCTACAATGAGCAGTTCTTC,CASSQDSGGYNEQFF
TRBV29-1,.,TRBJ2-1,.,12,TGCAGCGTTGATAGCTGGTACAATGAGCAGTTCTTC,CSVDSWYNEQFF
TRBV4-2,.,TRBJ2-1,TRBD2,17,TGTGCCAGCAGCCATTGGACTAGCGGGGGGCCCTACAATGAGCAGTTCTTC,CASSHWTSGGPYNEQFF
TRBV30,.,TRBJ1-4,.,14,TGTGCCTGGAGTGTACGAGGAGGTGGTGAAAAACTGTTTTTT,CAWSVRGGGEKLFF
TRBV11-2,.,TRBJ1-2,TRBD1,15,TGTGCCAGCAGCCCCTGGACAGGAAATAACTATGGCTACACCTTC,CASSPWTGNNYGYTF
TRBV19,.,TRBJ1-5,TRBD1,15,TGTGCCAGTAGTAGGACAGGGGTTAGCAATCAGCCCCAGCATTTT,CASSRTGVSNQPQHF
TRBV4-2,once,TRBJ2-1,.,15,TGTGCCAGCAGCCAAGTTTGGGGCAGTCACAATGAGCAGTTCTTC,CASSQVWGSHNEQFF
TRBV30,.,TRBJ1-2,.,14,TGTGCCTGGAGTGTACTTTTAGGGGAGGATGGCTACACCTTC,CAWSVLLGEDGYTF
TRBV28,.,TRBJ2-7,TRBD1,13,TGTGCCAGCACCCTGGACAGGATCTACGAGCAGTACTTC,CASTLDRIYEQYF
TRBV6-5,.,TRBJ2-5,.,15,TGTGCCAGCAGTTACTCCGGGGGAATCCAAGAGACCCAGTACTTC,CASSYSGGIQETQYF